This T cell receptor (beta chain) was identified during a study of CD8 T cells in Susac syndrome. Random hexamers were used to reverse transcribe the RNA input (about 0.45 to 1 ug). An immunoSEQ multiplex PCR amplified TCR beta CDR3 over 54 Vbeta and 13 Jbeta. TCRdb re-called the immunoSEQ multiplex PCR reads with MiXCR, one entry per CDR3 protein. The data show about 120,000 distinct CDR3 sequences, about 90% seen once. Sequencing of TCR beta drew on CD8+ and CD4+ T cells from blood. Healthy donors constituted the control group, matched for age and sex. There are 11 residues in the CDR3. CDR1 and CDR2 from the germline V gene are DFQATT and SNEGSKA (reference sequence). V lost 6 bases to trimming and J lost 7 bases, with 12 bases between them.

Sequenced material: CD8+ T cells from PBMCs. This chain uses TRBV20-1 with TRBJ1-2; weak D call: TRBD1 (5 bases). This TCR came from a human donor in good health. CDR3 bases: TGCAGTGCCGGAATAGGGGCTGGCTACACCTTC. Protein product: CSAGIGAGYTF.